Below, 23 T cell receptor beta chains from the same sample are listed, as sequenced in a study of persistence of HIV-infected CD4 T cells. The libraries were made with immunoSEQ version 4 in survey mode. Using immunoSEQ multiplex PCR, the repertoire was profiled, and TCRdb retains in-frame clones only, with some absent. The sample holds 35,000 to 45,000 clones, about 88% seen once. Cells were stimulated nonspecifically with anti-CD3/anti-CD28 magnetic beads. Sorting of responding CD4+ T cells relied on upregulated CD40 ligand together with CD69. Their antigens are not known. The sample consisted of CD4+ T cells sorted from PBMCs after roughly 20-hour stimulation, taken from a patient who received antiretroviral therapy. The source of these receptors is an adult woman with HIV who was CMV-seropositive.

The chain joins TRBV10-3 to TRBJ2-7; TRBD2 is a possible D gene (6 bases). The germline V gene encodes CDR1 ENHRY and CDR2 SYGVKD. This CDR3 contains 12 residues. Trimming shortened V by 8 bases and J by 5 bases, and 13 bases separated the two germline ends. CDR3 nucleotide sequence: TGTGCCATCGCTGCAGCGGGCCACGAGCAGTACGTC. It yields the protein CAIAAAGHEQYV.

On this clone itself: The sample carries other DNA sequences with the same CDR3. Here the CDR3 reads CASSPGEGGYTF. The CDR3 DNA sequence: TGTGCCAGCTCACCGGGGGAAGGTGGCTACACCTTC. The chain recombines TRBV18 with TRBJ1-2; tentative D call: TRBD1 (5 bases). Germline CDR1 is KGHSH and CDR2 is LQKENI. This CDR3 contains 12 residues. V was trimmed by 3 bases and J by 7 bases, leaving 9 bases between them.

This chain uses TRBV19 with TRBJ1-4; the D gene is possibly TRBD1 (5 bases). V was shortened by 5 bases and J by 14 bases, with 15 bases between the two germline ends. This CDR3 has 12 residues. Germline V gene sequence: CDR1 LNHDA, CDR2 SQIVND (reference sequence). The CDR3 spells CASSSRDWGLFF. The CDR3 DNA follows: TGTGCCAGTAGTTCAAGGGACTGGGGCCTGTTTTTT.

The chain has TRBV7-8 and TRBJ1-4, with 7 bases that match TRBD1. The CDR3 consists of 14 residues. Trimming cost V 0 bases and J 5 bases; bases outside gene matches: 0. Germline V gives CDR1 SGHVS, CDR2 FQNEAQ. The DNA of the CDR3 is TGTGCCAGCAGCTTAGCGACAGGGAATGAAAAACTGTTTTTT. It encodes CASSLATGNEKLFF.

The chain carries TRBV4-1 and TRBJ2-7; the D is unclear. Germline V gives CDR1 MGHRA, CDR2 YSYEKL. The CDR3 is 14 residues long. V was clipped by 0 bases and J by 6 bases, with 12 bases between them. CDR3: CASSQEFQAREQYV. The CDR3 DNA reads as TGCGCCAGCAGCCAAGAGTTCCAGGCGCGCGAGCAGTACGTC.

The genes are TRBV7-2 and TRBJ2-1; TRBD2 aligns across 11 bases. The CDR3 extends over 17 amino acids. With V trimmed by 0 bases and J by 3 bases, 4 bases remained unmatched. Per germline, CDR1 SGHTA and CDR2 FQGNSA. CDR3 sequence reads: CASSLALTSGGYNEQFF. CDR3 DNA sequence: TGTGCCAGCAGCTTAGCCTTAACTAGCGGGGGCTACAATGAGCAGTTCTTC.

J is TRBJ1-1 and V is TRBV12-3 or TRBV12-4; D unresolved. Trimming pared 3 bases from V and 11 bases from J, leaving 16 bases between. CDR3 length: 13 amino acids. For the CDR3, the DNA is TGTGCCAGCAGTTTCGGCATCCAAAAGGAGGCTTTCTTT. It encodes CASSFGIQKEAFF.

V is TRBV18 and J is TRBJ1-2; D is ambiguous. Germline CDR1 reads KGHSH; CDR2 reads LQKENI. This CDR3 contains 13 residues. V dropped 2 bases and J dropped 0 bases, with 4 bases sitting between them. CDR3 residues: CASSPKANYGYTF. Written as DNA, the CDR3 is TGTGCCAGCTCACCAAAAGCTAACTATGGCTACACCTTC. The full variable domain, rest sourced from reference TRBV18 and TRBJ1-2, is NAGVMQNPRHLVRRRGQEARLRCSPMKGHSHVYWYRQLPEEGLKFMVYLQKENIIDESGMPKERFSAEFPKEGPSILRIQQVVRGDSAAYFCASSPKANYGYTFGSGTRLTVV.

The chain links TRBV19 to TRBJ1-2, with D unresolved. Germline V CDR1 and CDR2: LNHDA, SQIVND (reference sequence). This CDR3 spans 15 amino acids. The ends were cut back, 6 bases at V and 4 bases at J, with 18 bases in the middle. For the CDR3, the DNA is TGTGCCAGTAGAATTTCGGGTCTCGATGGCTATGGCTACACCTTC. It is translated as CASRISGLDGYGYTF.

The chain combines TRBV6-6 with TRBJ1-2, with D uncertain. The germline V gene encodes CDR1 MNHNY and CDR2 SVGAGI (reference sequence). The CDR3 has 13 amino acids. V lost 3 bases and J 4 bases, leaving 9 bases between the germline ends. Here the CDR3 reads CASSYEVLYGYTF. DNA of the CDR3: TGTGCCAGCAGTTATGAGGTCCTCTATGGCTACACCTTC.

The chain employs TRBV3-1 (or the pseudogene TRBV3-2) and TRBJ1-6; D is unresolved. V was cut by 2 bases and J by 7 bases, with 12 bases left in between. This CDR3 region has 15 residues. CDR1 is LGHDT, CDR2 YNNKEL, per germline (reference sequence). The CDR3 sequence is CASSQRAGPNSPLHF. DNA of the CDR3: TGTGCCAGCAGCCAAAGGGCAGGTCCGAATTCACCCCTCCACTTT.

The gene calls are TRBV6-5 and TRBJ1-1; the match to TRBD1 covers 7 bases. Trimming removed 3 bases from V and 1 base from J; junction bases left unmatched: 5. The CDR3 contains 15 residues. Germline-derived CDR1 and CDR2 are MNHEY and SVGAGI. The chain's CDR3 is CASSYIAGGNTEAFF. The CDR3 region has the DNA TGTGCCAGCAGTTATATCGCAGGGGGGAACACTGAAGCTTTCTTT.

The chain combines TRBV5-5 with TRBJ1-4; TRBD1 matches at 9 bases. V trimming: 5 bases; J trimming: 6 bases; junction bases outside the gene matches: 14. Germline-derived CDR1 and CDR2 are SGHKS and YYEKEE (reference sequence). CDR3 size: 17 residues. The CDR3 nucleotides are TGTGCCAGCAGAAACCCCGGGGGCCGGGACAGGGATGAAAAACTGTTTTTT. It encodes CASRNPGGRDRDEKLFF.

The CDR3 DNA reads TGTGCCTGGAGTGTAGGAGGGGTCTGGGGCTACACCTTC. This sequence encodes CAWSVGGVWGYTF. The V gene is TRBV30, the J gene TRBJ1-2, with a weak D call TRBD1 (5 bases). The germline CDR1 and CDR2 sequences are GTSNPN and SVGIG (reference sequence). Trimming shortened V by 0 bases and J by 8 bases, and 13 bases separated the two germline ends. This CDR3 is built from 13 residues.

The CDR3 sequence: CASSYGQEGSPLHF. In nucleotides, the CDR3 is TGTGCCAGCAGTTACGGACAGGAGGGTTCACCCCTCCACTTT. The V call is TRBV6-5, the J call TRBJ1-6; 7 positions agree with TRBD1. CDR3 size: 14 residues. Germline V lookup: CDR1 MNHEY, CDR2 SVGAGI. Unmatched junction bases numbered 4, after V lost 2 bases and J lost 9 bases.

V gene TRBV12-5 combines with J gene TRBJ2-7; 8 nucleotides match TRBD1. Trimming removed 4 bases from V and 2 bases from J; junction bases left unmatched: 4. From germline, CDR1 is LGHNT and CDR2 FRNRAP. This CDR3 contains 14 residues. CDR3 sequence: CASGSDRAPYEQYF. As DNA, the CDR3 is TGTGCTAGTGGTTCGGACAGGGCGCCCTACGAGCAGTACTTC.

This chain uses TRBV3-1 (or the pseudogene TRBV3-2) with TRBJ2-3; 7 nucleotides agree with TRBD1. V lost 0 bases, J lost 8 bases, and 2 bases stayed unmatched. The CDR3 runs 13 residues. The germline V gene encodes CDR1 LGHDT and CDR2 YNNKEL (reference sequence). The CDR3 DNA follows: TGTGCCAGCAGCCAAGACGAGGGGGCTACGCAGTATTTT. Translating it yields CASSQDEGATQYF.

The chain is built from TRBV6-4 and TRBJ2-2, with 7 positions matching TRBD1. The ends lost 4 bases at V and 2 bases at J; junction bases unmatched: 7. Germline CDR1 is MRHNA and CDR2 is SNTAGT. The CDR3 totals 16 residues. The CDR3 DNA follows: TGTGCCAGCAGTGCTACAACAGGGGCCAACACCGGGGAGCTGTTTTTT. It codes for CASSATTGANTGELFF.

This rearrangement joins TRBV19 to TRBJ1-1; possibly TRBD1 for D (5 bases). Germline CDR1 reads LNHDA; CDR2 reads SQIVND (reference sequence). The CDR3 is 14 residues long. V lost 4 bases and J 10 bases, leaving 19 bases between the germline ends. CDR3 in amino acids: CASSTPGRRELAFF. As DNA, the CDR3 is TGTGCCAGTAGTACTCCCGGACGCAGGGAGCTAGCTTTCTTT. The whole variable domain, remainder taken from reference TRBV19 and TRBJ1-1, is DGGITQSPKYLFRKEGQNVTLSCEQNLNHDAMYWYRQDPGQGLRLIYYSQIVNDFQKGDIAEGYSVSREKKESFPLTVTSAQKNPTAFYLCASSTPGRRELAFFGQGTRLTVV.

The rearrangement links TRBV12-1 to TRBJ1-5. TRBV12-1 is a pseudogene segment. The CDR3 sequence is 14 residues long. For the CDR3, the DNA is TGTGCCAGCAGCCGGGAGGCGAGCAATCAGCCCCAGCATTTT. It specifies CASSREASNQPQHF.

This chain links TRBV29-1 with TRBJ1-1; 8 nucleotides agree with TRBD1. Per the germline V gene, CDR1 is SQVTM and CDR2 is ANQGSEA. The CDR3 length is 13 residues. The CDR3 nucleotides read TGCGGGGGACGGACAGGGTGGGGCACTGAAGCTTTCTTT. Its protein product is CGGRTGWGTEAFF.

This clone appeared once. V is TRBV18 and J is TRBJ1-5; TRBD1 matches 8 bases. The CDR3 spans 14 residues. Trimming at V came to 6 bases and at J to 3 bases, leaving 4 bases not matched to a gene. Germline CDR1 and CDR2: KGHSH and LQKENI. Here the CDR3 DNA reads TGTGCCAGCTCCCTGGACAGGGTCAATCAGCCCCAGCATTTT. Translating gives CASSLDRVNQPQHF.

The chain links TRBV6-6 to TRBJ2-5, with a tentative D call TRBD2 (7 bases). Germline V lookup: CDR1 MNHNY, CDR2 SVGAGI (reference sequence). CDR3 length: 14 residues. Trimming left V 3 bases short and J 5 bases short, with 13 bases between. The CDR3 sequence: CASSYTRGGETQYF. In nucleotides, the CDR3 is TGTGCCAGCAGTTATACGAGGGGGGGGGAGACCCAGTACTTC.